Following are 13 T cell receptor beta chains from one sample sequenced in a study of T cell responses to AZD1222 COVID-19 vaccine. Some clones are missing from TCRdb's copy, which holds only in-frame ones; the method was immunoSEQ multiplex PCR. The table has over 65,000 clones, around nine tenths seen once; the top ten hold 6.9%. The source material was peripheral blood, sampled 28 days after the second AZD1222 dose. All receptors derive from an adult who received the AZD1222 COVID-19 vaccine.

This chain's CDR3 is CASSEAGSGLYEQYF. CDR3 sequence (DNA): TGTGCCAGCAGTGAAGCGGGATCGGGGCTATACGAGCAGTACTTC. The V gene is TRBV6-1, the J gene TRBJ2-7, with D perhaps given as TRBD1 or TRBD2 (5 bases each). CDR1 is MNHNS and CDR2 is SASEGT in the germline V gene. This CDR3 spans 15 amino acids. The V and J ends lost 0 bases and 4 bases respectively, with 13 bases between them.

The chain carries TRBV4-3 and TRBJ2-1; D unclear. Trimming cost V 0 bases and J 5 bases, with 17 bases left between them. Germline V lookup: CDR1 LGHNA, CDR2 YSLEER. This CDR3 is 17 amino acids long. Here the CDR3 reads CASSQDRMSLPNNEQFF. For the CDR3, the DNA is TGCGCCAGCAGCCAAGATCGAATGTCCCTTCCCAACAATGAGCAGTTCTTC.

The rearrangement links TRBV19 to TRBJ2-1, with D perhaps given as TRBD1 or TRBD2 (5 bases each). V lost 3 bases, J lost 4 bases, and 10 bases lay in between. The CDR3 consists of 14 residues. Germline lookup yields CDR1 LNHDA and CDR2 SQIVND (reference sequence). The CDR3 loop is CASSIWDGYNEQFF. CDR3 bases: TGTGCCAGTAGTATTTGGGACGGATACAATGAGCAGTTCTTC.

This clone was seen once. V gene TRBV5-4 combines with J gene TRBJ2-5, with D possibly being TRBD2 (7 bases). V lost 4 bases and J lost 3, with 16 bases in between. The CDR3 totals 15 residues. Germline values: CDR1 SGHNT, CDR2 YYREEE (reference sequence). CDR3 sequence (DNA): TGTGCCAGCAGCCCCCGGGGGGCGGGAAAAGAGACCCAGTACTTC. It encodes CASSPRGAGKETQYF.

The chain couples TRBV6-1 to TRBJ2-7; D may be TRBD1 (6 bases). The V gene's germline CDR1 is MNHNS and CDR2 SASEGT. The V end lost 1 base, the J end lost 1 base, and 17 bases lay between the germline ends. This CDR3 spans 17 amino acids. The CDR3 DNA is TGTGCCAGCAGTGAAGAGAGTTTAGCAGGGGTTTCCTACGAGCAGTACTTC. This sequence encodes CASSEESLAGVSYEQYF.

The chain is built from TRBV28 and TRBJ1-2, with 8 bases matching TRBD1. J was trimmed by 3 bases and V by 6 bases; bases with no gene match: 6. This CDR3 region has 14 residues. Looked up from germline, CDR1 is MDHEN and CDR2 is SYDVKM. CDR3 sequence reads: CASRTGGRDYGYTF. Here the CDR3 DNA reads TGTGCCAGCAGAACAGGGGGTCGAGACTATGGCTACACCTTC.

This clone is a singleton in its sample. The genes are TRBV5-1 and TRBJ2-1; D not resolved. Germline-derived CDR1 and CDR2 are SGHRS and YFSETQ. The CDR3 is 12 amino acids. V was clipped by 4 bases and J by 9 bases, with 11 bases between them. CDR3 protein: CASSELLGEQFF. DNA of the CDR3: TGCGCCAGCAGCGAATTGTTAGGTGAGCAGTTCTTC.

The chain combines TRBV28 with TRBJ1-5; no definite D call. Trimming pared 2 bases from V and 0 bases from J, leaving 5 bases between. The CDR3 is 14 residues long. The V gene's germline CDR1 is MDHEN and CDR2 SYDVKM. The CDR3: CASSLTYSNQPQHF. The CDR3 bases are TGTGCCAGCAGTTTAACGTATAGCAATCAGCCCCAGCATTTT.

V gene TRBV14 combines with J gene TRBJ1-2, with D perhaps matching TRBD1 (5 bases). The CDR3 contains 15 residues. Germline lookup yields CDR1 SGHDN and CDR2 FVKESK. Trimming removed 0 bases from V and 4 bases from J, with 12 bases in between. DNA for the CDR3: TGTGCCAGCAGCCAAGAACAGGCCCCTAGCTATGGCTACACCTTC. Amino acids: CASSQEQAPSYGYTF.

The gene calls are TRBV7-6 and TRBJ1-6; 7 nucleotides line up with TRBD1. The CDR3 covers 16 residues. Germline CDR1 SGHVS, CDR2 FNYEAQ. V shed 5 bases, J shed 5 bases, and the junction held 9 bases outside the gene matches. CDR3 coding DNA: TGTGCCAGCAGCCCGGGACAGTATTCGGATAATTCACCCCTCCACTTT. Translated: CASSPGQYSDNSPLHF. Filled out from reference TRBV7-6 and TRBJ1-6, the complete variable domain reads GAGVSQSPRYKVTKRGQDVALRCDPISGHVSLYWYRQALGQGPEFLTYFNYEAQQDKSGLPNDRFSAERPEGSISTLTIQRTEQRDSAMYRCASSPGQYSDNSPLHFGNGTRLTVT.

The J gene is TRBJ2-2, the V gene TRBV28; no definite D call. The CDR3 has 13 amino acids. Germline values: CDR1 MDHEN, CDR2 SYDVKM. Trimming stripped 3 bases from V and 9 bases from J, with 11 bases between. CDR3 loop: CASSFTGHRELFF. CDR3 in DNA: TGTGCCAGCAGTTTCACCGGGCATCGGGAGCTGTTTTTT.

The rearrangement uses TRBV25-1 and TRBJ2-6; perhaps TRBD1 as D (5 bases). Trimming cost V 3 bases and J 0 bases, with 12 bases left between them. The germline gives CDR1 MGHDK, CDR2 SYGVNS. The CDR3 runs to 17 residues. The CDR3 DNA follows: TGTGCCAGCAGTGACCAGGGTATCTCCTCTGGGGCCAACGTCCTGACTTTC. Protein: CASSDQGISSGANVLTF.

The chain combines TRBV12-3 or TRBV12-4 with TRBJ1-1; no firm D call. CDR3 length: 12 residues. V gave up 0 bases and J gave up 2 bases, with 1 base separating them. The CDR3 reads CASSLANTEAFF. The DNA for the CDR3 is TGTGCCAGCAGTTTAGCAAACACTGAAGCTTTCTTT.